Here is one T cell receptor (beta chain) with its context. The antigen remains undetermined. These data belong to a study of tumor-infiltrating lymphocytes in primary liver carcinoma. Using a constant-region primer together with ProtoScript II reverse transcriptase, TCR beta cDNA was made from roughly 520 ng of total RNA. Libraries covering TCR beta were generated through three nested multiplex PCR rounds (using a slightly modified ARM-PCR). The opening two PCR rounds, ten to eleven cycles each, paired TRBV1-TRBV30 forward primers with a C-beta reverse primer. TCRdb analysed the multiplex PCR reads with MiXCR anew, one entry per CDR3 protein. The top ten clones hold 26% of a sample with roughly 80,000 distinct CDR3 sequences, roughly 71% of them seen once. Study-wide findings and caveats: Tumor-adjacent and tumor-blood pairs shared a smaller degree of overlap than tumor region pairs.

CDR1 is GTSNPN and CDR2 is SVGIG in the germline V gene (reference sequence). Trimming left V 4 bases short and J 2 bases short, with 9 bases between. This CDR3 comprises 13 residues. Co-extraction of RNA and DNA was performed on about 19-31 mg of unsorted bulk tissue. This sequence joins TRBV30 and TRBJ1-5, with D uncertain. This TCR was sampled from a man between 35 and 55 years old with primary liver carcinoma and hepatitis B virus infection. Material for sequencing was tumor-adjacent normal liver tissue. As DNA, the CDR3 is TGTGCCTGGATGGGTCGGGGCAATCAGCCCCAGCATTTT. Amino acids: CAWMGRGNQPQHF.